The 12 T cell receptor beta chains below were found in one sample sequenced in a study of CD8+ T cells in alopecia areata. Once RNA had been extracted, it was reverse transcribed into cDNA to act as the sequencing template. TCRdb's table, derived via immunoSEQ multiplex PCR, lists solely in-frame clones and lacks some. The repertoire includes approximately 150,000 clones, about three fifths of them detected once, and about 4.3% sits in the top ten. The specimen sequenced was CD4+ T cells sorted from blood. These receptor sequences come from a human donor in good health.

The rearrangement uses TRBV5-1 and TRBJ2-2, with 9 bases identical to TRBD1. The CDR3 extends over 13 amino acids. The trim removed 4 bases at V and 7 bases at J, leaving 2 bases unmatched. The germline gives CDR1 SGHRS, CDR2 YFSETQ. The CDR3 sequence is CASSRQGDGELFF. In DNA form, the CDR3 reads TGCGCCAGCAGCAGACAGGGGGACGGGGAGCTGTTTTTT.

This chain joins TRBV30 and TRBJ2-3; possible D gene TRBD1, 5 bases. Germline loops: CDR1 GTSNPN, CDR2 SVGIG (reference sequence). The CDR3 runs 15 residues. The V and J ends lost 8 bases and 5 bases respectively, with 23 bases between them. The CDR3 is CARSLGQGNGDTQYF. CDR3 nucleotides: TGTGCCCGGTCACTTGGGCAGGGAAATGGAGATACGCAGTATTTT.

The chain joins TRBV10-3 to TRBJ2-3; a possible D gene is TRBD1 (6 bases). V lost 2 bases and J 12 bases, leaving 21 bases between the germline ends. The CDR3 has 15 amino acids. CDR1 and CDR2 from the germline V gene are ENHRY and SYGVKD. CDR3 sequence: CAISEATKDRRGQYF. The CDR3 DNA sequence: TGTGCCATCAGTGAGGCGACGAAGGACCGCAGGGGCCAGTATTTT.

The genes are TRBV5-6 and TRBJ1-2; D is perhaps TRBD1 (5 bases). Germline lookup yields CDR1 SGHDT and CDR2 YYEEEE. Deletions cut 2 bases from V and 2 bases from J, with 7 bases between. The CDR3 loop spans 13 amino acids. The CDR3 spells CASSFPGNYGYTF. The CDR3 coding sequence is TGTGCCAGCAGCTTTCCAGGGAACTATGGCTACACCTTC.

CDR3: CASSLTGGFSTDTQYF. CDR3 nucleotide sequence: TGTGCCAGCAGCTTAACGGGCGGGTTCTCCACAGATACGCAGTATTTT. The chain couples TRBV7-3 to TRBJ2-3; a weak D match, TRBD2 (5 bases). Between the trimmed V and J ends, which lost 0 bases and 2 bases, there was a span of 12 bases. The germline V gene encodes CDR1 SGHTA and CDR2 FQGTGA. The CDR3 totals 16 residues.

The V call is TRBV19, the J call TRBJ2-1; maybe TRBD2 (6 bases). The CDR3 is 16 amino acids. The germline gives CDR1 LNHDA, CDR2 SQIVND (reference sequence). V was clipped by 6 bases and J by 0 bases, with 15 bases between them. The CDR3 region is CASSPGLGSSYNEQFF. Written as DNA, the CDR3 is TGTGCCAGTAGCCCGGGACTTGGAAGCTCCTACAATGAGCAGTTCTTC. Full variable domain (missing parts from reference TRBV19 and TRBJ2-1): DGGITQSPKYLFRKEGQNVTLSCEQNLNHDAMYWYRQDPGQGLRLIYYSQIVNDFQKGDIAEGYSVSREKKESFPLTVTSAQKNPTAFYLCASSPGLGSSYNEQFFGPGTRLTVL.

The genes are TRBV7-9 and TRBJ1-1, with D perhaps matching TRBD1 (6 bases). V dropped 5 bases and J dropped 4 bases, with 14 bases sitting between them. The length of the CDR3 is 14 residues. Germline V gives CDR1 SEHNR, CDR2 FQNEAQ (reference sequence). CDR3 protein: CASSPWDKSTEAFF. The CDR3 nucleotides are TGTGCCAGCAGCCCGTGGGACAAAAGCACTGAAGCTTTCTTT.

The sample holds one count of this clone. This rearrangement joins TRBV6-5 to TRBJ2-7; 10 bases are shared with TRBD2. Germline trimming cut 0 bases from V and 6 bases from J; bases unmatched to any gene: 5. CDR3 length: 15 residues. Germline CDR1 and CDR2: MNHEY and SVGAGI. CDR3 nucleotides: TGTGCCAGCAGTTACTCAGCTAGCGGGAGTGGCGAGCAGTACTTC. It yields the protein CASSYSASGSGEQYF.

The chain is built from TRBV29-1 and TRBJ2-5; the match to TRBD2 covers 10 bases. CDR3 length equals 15 residues. The ends lost 4 bases at V and 1 base at J; junction bases unmatched: 6. The germline V gene encodes CDR1 SQVTM and CDR2 ANQGSEA. CDR3 nucleotide sequence: TGCAGCGTTGTCCTCTGGACTAGCGGCCAAGAGACCCAGTACTTC. This gives the protein CSVVLWTSGQETQYF.

This clone was recorded a few times. The chain uses TRBV7-9 and TRBJ2-6, with D unclear. The CDR3 is 15 amino acids. The V gene lost 5 bases and the J gene lost 2 bases, with 10 bases spanning the gap. Germline values: CDR1 SEHNR, CDR2 FQNEAQ (reference sequence). CDR3 in DNA: TGTGCCAGCAGCCGACTGGGTACTGGGGCCAACGTCCTGACTTTC. Translating it yields CASSRLGTGANVLTF. The full variable domain, with the rest looked up from reference TRBV7-9 and TRBJ2-6, is DTGVSQNPRHKITKRGQNVTFRCDPISEHNRLYWYRQTLGQGPEFLTYFQNEAQLEKSRLLSDRFSAERPKGSFSTLEIQRTEQGDSAMYLCASSRLGTGANVLTFGAGSRLTVL.

This chain uses TRBV30 with TRBJ1-5; D is unclear. Germline assignment: CDR1 GTSNPN and CDR2 SVGIG (reference sequence). This CDR3 contains 13 residues. With 2 bases removed from V and 3 bases from J, the gap between germline ends came to 8 bases. The CDR3 DNA is TGTGCCTGGAGTCACAATCTCAATCAGCCCCAGCATTTT. Encoded protein: CAWSHNLNQPQHF.

This chain connects TRBV29-1 to TRBJ2-5, with 10 bases fitting TRBD2. The CDR3 contains 14 residues. V lost 6 bases and J lost 4; bases outside the gene matches: 8. Germline-derived CDR1 and CDR2 are SQVTM and ANQGSEA. The CDR3 here is CSVGVAGGGETQYF. DNA for the CDR3: TGCAGCGTCGGGGTAGCGGGGGGCGGAGAGACCCAGTACTTC.